Following are 2 T cell receptor beta chains from one sample sequenced in a study of T cell responses to AZD1222 COVID-19 vaccine. TCRdb keeps only in-frame clones here, not all; method: immunoSEQ multiplex PCR. The sample yields about 130,000 clones, about 80% seen once. The input for sequencing was peripheral blood, taken on day 0 of AZD1222 vaccination. The receptors originated from an adult in good health.

In the case of this clone: The junction does not match germline at one end; this may be a read error. The rearrangement joins TRBV28 to TRBJ1-1; TRBD1 might be the D (5 bases). The CDR3 loop spans 15 amino acids. Per germline, CDR1 MDHEN and CDR2 SYDVKM. The DNA of the CDR3 is TGTGCCAGTAGTTCTAGGGGAGGGGACGGCACTGAAGCTTTCTTT. This gives the protein CASSSRGGDGTEAFF.

The CDR3 region is CASSALGRARETQYF. CDR3 DNA sequence: TGTGCCAGCTCCGCCCTAGGCAGGGCACGAGAGACCCAGTACTTC. V is TRBV18 and J is TRBJ2-5, with D possibly being TRBD1 (5 bases). The CDR3 loop spans 15 amino acids. Trimming removed 6 bases at V and 4 bases at J, with 18 bases between. Germline lookup yields CDR1 KGHSH and CDR2 LQKENI.